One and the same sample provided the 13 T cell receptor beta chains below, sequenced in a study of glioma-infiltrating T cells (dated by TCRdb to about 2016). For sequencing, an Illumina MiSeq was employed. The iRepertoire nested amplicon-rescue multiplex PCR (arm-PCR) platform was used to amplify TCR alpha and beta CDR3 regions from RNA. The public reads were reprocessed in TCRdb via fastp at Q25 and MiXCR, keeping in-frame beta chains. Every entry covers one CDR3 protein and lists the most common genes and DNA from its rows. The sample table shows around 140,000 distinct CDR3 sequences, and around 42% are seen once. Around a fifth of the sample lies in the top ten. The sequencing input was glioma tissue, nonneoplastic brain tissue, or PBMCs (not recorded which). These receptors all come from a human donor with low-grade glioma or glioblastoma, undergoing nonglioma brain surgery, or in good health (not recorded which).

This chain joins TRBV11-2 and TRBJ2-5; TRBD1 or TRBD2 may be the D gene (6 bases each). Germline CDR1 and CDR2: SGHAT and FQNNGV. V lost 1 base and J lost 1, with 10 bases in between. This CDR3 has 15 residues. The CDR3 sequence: CASSLVGGRQETQYF. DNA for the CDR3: TGTGCCAGCAGCTTAGTAGGGGGGCGCCAAGAGACCCAGTACTTC.

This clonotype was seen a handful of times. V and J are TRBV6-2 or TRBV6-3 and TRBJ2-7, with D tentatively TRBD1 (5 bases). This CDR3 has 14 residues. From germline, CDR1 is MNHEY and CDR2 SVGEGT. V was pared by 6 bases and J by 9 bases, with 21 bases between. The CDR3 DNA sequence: TGTGCCAGCAGCTCACCCGAATCTCAGGGTCGGCAGTACTTC. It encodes CASSSPESQGRQYF.

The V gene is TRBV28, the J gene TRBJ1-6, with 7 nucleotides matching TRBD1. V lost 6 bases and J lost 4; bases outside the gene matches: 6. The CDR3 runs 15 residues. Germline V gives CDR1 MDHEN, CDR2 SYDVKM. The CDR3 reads CASSRRQGYNSPLHF. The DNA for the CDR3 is TGTGCCAGCAGCCGAAGACAGGGATATAATTCACCCCTCCACTTT.

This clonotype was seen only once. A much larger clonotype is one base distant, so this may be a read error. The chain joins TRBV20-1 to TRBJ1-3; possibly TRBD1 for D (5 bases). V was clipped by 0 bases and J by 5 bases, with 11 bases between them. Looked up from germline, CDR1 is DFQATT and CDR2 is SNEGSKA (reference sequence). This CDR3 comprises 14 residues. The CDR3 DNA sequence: TGCAGTGCTAGAGAGGGGGGACCCCGAAACACCATATATTTT. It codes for CSAREGGPRNTIYF.

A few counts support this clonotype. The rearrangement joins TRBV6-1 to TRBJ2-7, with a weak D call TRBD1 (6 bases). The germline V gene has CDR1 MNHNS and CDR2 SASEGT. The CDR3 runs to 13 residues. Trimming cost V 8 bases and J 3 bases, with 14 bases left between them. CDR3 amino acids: CASADRGYYEQYF. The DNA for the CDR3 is TGTGCCAGCGCGGACAGAGGGTACTACGAGCAGTACTTC.

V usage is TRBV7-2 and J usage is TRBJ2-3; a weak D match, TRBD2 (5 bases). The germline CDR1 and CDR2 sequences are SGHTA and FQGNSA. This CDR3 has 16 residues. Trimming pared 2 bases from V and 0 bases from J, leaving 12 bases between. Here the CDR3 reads CASSLSSAASTDTQYF. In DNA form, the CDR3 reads TGTGCCAGCAGCTTATCCTCAGCGGCTAGCACAGATACGCAGTATTTT.

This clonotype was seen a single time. The CDR3 spells CASSFRHNTGELFF. The CDR3 region has the DNA TGTGCCAGCAGTTTCCGACACAACACCGGGGAGCTGTTTTTT. This chain joins TRBV12-3 or TRBV12-4 and TRBJ2-2; D uncertain. The length of the CDR3 is 14 residues. The V gene lost 3 bases and the J gene lost 2 bases, with 7 bases spanning the gap.

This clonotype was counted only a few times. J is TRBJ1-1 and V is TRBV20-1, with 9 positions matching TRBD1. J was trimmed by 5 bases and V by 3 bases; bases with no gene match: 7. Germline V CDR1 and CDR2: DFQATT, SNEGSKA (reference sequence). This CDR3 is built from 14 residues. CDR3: CSARSGTGLTEAFF. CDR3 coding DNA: TGCAGTGCTAGGTCGGGGACAGGGCTGACTGAAGCTTTCTTT.

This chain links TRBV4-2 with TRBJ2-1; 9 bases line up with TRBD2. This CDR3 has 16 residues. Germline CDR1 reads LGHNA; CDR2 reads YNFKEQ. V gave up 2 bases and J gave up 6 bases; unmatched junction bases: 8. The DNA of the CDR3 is TGTGCCAGCAGCCAACCGTCGGGACTAGCTACCAATGAGCAGTTCTTC. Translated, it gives CASSQPSGLATNEQFF.

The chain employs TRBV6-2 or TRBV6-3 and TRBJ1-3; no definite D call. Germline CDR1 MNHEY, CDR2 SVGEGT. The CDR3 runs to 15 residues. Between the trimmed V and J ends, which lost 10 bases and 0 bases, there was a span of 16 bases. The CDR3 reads CATQQPGFSGNTIYF. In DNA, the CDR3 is TGTGCCACCCAACAACCAGGATTCTCTGGAAACACCATATATTTT.

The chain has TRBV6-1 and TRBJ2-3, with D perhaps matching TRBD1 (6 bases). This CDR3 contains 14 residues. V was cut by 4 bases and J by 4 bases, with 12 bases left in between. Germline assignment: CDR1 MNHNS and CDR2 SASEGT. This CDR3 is CASSGRGQADTQYF. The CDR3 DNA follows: TGTGCCAGCAGTGGCAGGGGTCAAGCAGATACGCAGTATTTT.

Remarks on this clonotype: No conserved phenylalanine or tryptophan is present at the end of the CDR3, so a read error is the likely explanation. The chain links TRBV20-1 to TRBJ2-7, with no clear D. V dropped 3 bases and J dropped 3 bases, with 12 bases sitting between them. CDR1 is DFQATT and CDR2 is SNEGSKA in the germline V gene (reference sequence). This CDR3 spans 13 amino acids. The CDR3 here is CSASYSSNYEQYL. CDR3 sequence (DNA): TGCAGTGCTAGCTATAGCAGTAACTACGAGCAGTACCTC.

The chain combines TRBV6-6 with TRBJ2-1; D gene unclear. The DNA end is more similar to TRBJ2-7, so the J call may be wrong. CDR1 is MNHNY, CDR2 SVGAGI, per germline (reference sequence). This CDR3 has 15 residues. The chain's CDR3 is CASSYRAGPRDEQYF. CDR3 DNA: TGTGCCAGCAGTTACAGGGCAGGCCCTCGGGACGAGCAGTACTTC.